The clone carrying this T cell receptor beta chain was detected many times. The antigen remains unidentified. The sample originates from a study of neurological immune-mediated disorders. Regarding the study as a whole: The level of TCR clonal expansion was highest in patients with HTLV-1-associated myelopathy and lowest in multiple sclerosis, where it fell below the level seen in healthy controls. One related-CDR3 cluster, identified by phylogenetic grouping, held the repertoires of 18 of 34 multiple sclerosis patients and was a possible signature. Among expanded clones, no CDR3 amino acid sequences were shared across subjects, a pattern suggesting private repertoires in all groups.

V dropped 6 bases and J dropped 5 bases, with 10 bases sitting between them. The CDR3 has 12 residues. TCRdb fed the 5' RACE reads into MiXCR, producing one record per CDR3 protein. The repertoire holds roughly 100,000 distinct CDR3 sequences, with roughly 3.2% as singletons. The clonotype comes from a woman aged 45 to 65 with multiple sclerosis. Sequencing was done on a sample of PBMCs. This chain connects TRBV12-3 or TRBV12-4 to TRBJ1-2; maybe TRBD1 (5 bases). The CDR3 is CASRSGGYGYTF. In DNA, the CDR3 is TGTGCCAGCAGGAGCGGGGGGTATGGCTACACCTTC.